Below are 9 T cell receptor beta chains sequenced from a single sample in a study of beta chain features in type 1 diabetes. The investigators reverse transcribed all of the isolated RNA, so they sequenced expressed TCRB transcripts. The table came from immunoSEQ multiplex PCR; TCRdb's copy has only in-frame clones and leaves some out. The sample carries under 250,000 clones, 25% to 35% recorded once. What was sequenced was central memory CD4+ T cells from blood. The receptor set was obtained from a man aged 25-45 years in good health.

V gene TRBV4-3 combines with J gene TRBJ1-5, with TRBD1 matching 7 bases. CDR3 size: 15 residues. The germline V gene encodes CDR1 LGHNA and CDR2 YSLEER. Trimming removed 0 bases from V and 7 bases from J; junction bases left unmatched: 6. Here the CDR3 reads CASSQDRQGLQPQHF. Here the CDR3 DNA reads TGCGCCAGCAGCCAAGATCGACAGGGTCTCCAGCCCCAGCATTTT.

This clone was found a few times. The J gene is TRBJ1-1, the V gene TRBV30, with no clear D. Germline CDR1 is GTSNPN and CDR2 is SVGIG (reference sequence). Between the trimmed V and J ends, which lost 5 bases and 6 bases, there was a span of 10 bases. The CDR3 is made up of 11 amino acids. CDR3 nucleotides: TGTGCCTGGTCACCAAGATCTGAAGCTTTCTTT. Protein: CAWSPRSEAFF.

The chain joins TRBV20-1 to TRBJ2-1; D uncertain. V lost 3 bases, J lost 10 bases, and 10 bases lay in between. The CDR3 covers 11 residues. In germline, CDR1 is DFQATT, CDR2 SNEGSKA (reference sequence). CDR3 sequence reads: CSASGAREQFF. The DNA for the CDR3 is TGCAGTGCTAGTGGAGCTCGAGAGCAGTTCTTC.

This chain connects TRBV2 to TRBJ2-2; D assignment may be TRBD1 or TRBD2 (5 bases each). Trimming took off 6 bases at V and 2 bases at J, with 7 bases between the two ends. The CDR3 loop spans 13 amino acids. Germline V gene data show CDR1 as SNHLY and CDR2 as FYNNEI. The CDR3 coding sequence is TGTGCCAGCAGGGGGGACAACACCGGGGAGCTGTTTTTT. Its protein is CASRGDNTGELFF. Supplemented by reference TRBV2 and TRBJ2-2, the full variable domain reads EPEVTQTPSHQVTQMGQEVILRCVPISNHLYFYWYRQILGQKVEFLVSFYNNEISEKSEIFDDQFSVERPDGSNFTLKIRSTKLEDSAMYFCASRGDNTGELFFGEGSRLTVL.

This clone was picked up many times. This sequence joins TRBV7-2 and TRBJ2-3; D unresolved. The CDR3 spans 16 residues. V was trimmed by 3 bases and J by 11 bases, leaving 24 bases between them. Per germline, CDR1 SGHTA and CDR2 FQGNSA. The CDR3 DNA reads TGTGCCAGCAGCTTTTCTCTAACAACCTCAACCTTAGAGCAGTATTTT. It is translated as CASSFSLTTSTLEQYF.

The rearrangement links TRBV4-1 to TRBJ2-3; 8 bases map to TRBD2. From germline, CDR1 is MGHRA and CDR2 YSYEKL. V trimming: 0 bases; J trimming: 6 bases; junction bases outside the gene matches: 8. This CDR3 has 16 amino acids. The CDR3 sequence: CASSQDSSGSSDTQYF. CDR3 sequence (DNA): TGCGCCAGCAGCCAAGATTCTAGCGGGTCATCCGATACGCAGTATTTT.

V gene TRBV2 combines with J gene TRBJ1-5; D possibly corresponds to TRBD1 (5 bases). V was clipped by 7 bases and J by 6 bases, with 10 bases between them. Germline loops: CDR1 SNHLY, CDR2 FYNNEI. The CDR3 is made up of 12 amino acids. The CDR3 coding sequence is TGTGCCAGCACAGGGAGTGGTCAGCCCCAGCATTTT. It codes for CASTGSGQPQHF.

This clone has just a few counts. The CDR3 region is CSVAGGNTGELFF. CDR3 DNA: TGCAGCGTGGCTGGGGGTAACACCGGGGAGCTGTTTTTT. This chain uses TRBV29-1 with TRBJ2-2; D tentatively reads TRBD1 or TRBD2 (5 bases each). The CDR3 is 13 amino acids. Germline V lookup: CDR1 SQVTM, CDR2 ANQGSEA. The V end lost 6 bases, the J end lost 2 bases, and 10 bases lay between the germline ends.

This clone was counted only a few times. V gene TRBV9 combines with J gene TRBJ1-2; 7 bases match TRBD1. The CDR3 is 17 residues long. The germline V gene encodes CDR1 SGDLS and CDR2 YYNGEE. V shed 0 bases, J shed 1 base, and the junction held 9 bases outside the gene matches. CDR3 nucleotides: TGTGCCAGCAGCGTAGGAGGATACAGGGGTGGTAACTATGGCTACACCTTC. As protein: CASSVGGYRGGNYGYTF.